This T cell receptor beta chain is from a study of blood T cells in healthy people across ages. Study-wide results and limits: The lack of PBMC sorting stopped any conclusive naive versus antigen-experienced comparison.

Each donor was a healthy Caucasian individual from Russia, aged about 6 to 100. Trimming cost V 0 bases and J 3 bases, with 18 bases left between them. Germline V lookup: CDR1 SGHTA, CDR2 FQGNSA. This CDR3 contains 18 residues. This clonotype was found a few times. Its antigen is not identified. Primers used in a second PCR of about 6 to 11 cycles were a sample-barcoded 5' primer and a J-beta primer mix. Tags on each cDNA molecule came from a template-switch adaptor with 12 random nucleotides. TCRdb re-analysed the 5' RACE reads in MiXCR, keeping a single row per CDR3 protein. The sample comprises about a million distinct CDR3 sequences, 40% to 60% of which are singletons, and under 15% rests with the top ten.

The rearrangement links TRBV7-2 to TRBJ2-1, with D possibly being TRBD2 (7 bases). The source is a young man in good health. The sequencing input was blood. The chain's CDR3 is CASSLAYSGGQYYNEQFF. CDR3 bases: TGTGCCAGCAGCTTAGCGTATTCGGGGGGCCAATACTACAATGAGCAGTTCTTC.